One and the same sample provided the 10 T cell receptor beta chains below, sequenced in a study of blood T cell repertoires in COVID-19. Profiled with immunoSEQ multiplex PCR; TCRdb holds only in-frame clones, not every one. The sample lists 98,000 or so clones, approximately 70% seen once, with about 2% in the top ten. The specimen sequenced was peripheral blood. Every receptor here comes from a woman in her thirties or forties with acute or convalescent COVID-19.

This clone was recorded only once. At one of its ends the junction is not consistent with the germline gene, which may arise from a read error. J is TRBJ2-1 and V is TRBV2, with a possible D match to TRBD1 (5 bases). There are 11 residues in the CDR3. The V gene's germline CDR1 is SNHLY and CDR2 FYNNEI. The CDR3 DNA reads as TGTGCCAGCAGCGTGGACAAAGAGCAGTTCTTC. This encodes CASSVDKEQFF. Full variable domain (missing parts from reference TRBV2 and TRBJ2-1): EPEVTQTPSHQVTQMGQEVILRCVPISNHLYFYWYRQILGQKVEFLVSFYNNEISEKSEIFDDQFSVERPDGSNFTLKIRSTKLEDSAMYFCASSVDKEQFFGPGTRLTVL.

The rearrangement uses TRBV7-9 and TRBJ2-7, with a weak D call TRBD1 (5 bases). V lost 0 bases and J lost 3, with 15 bases in between. CDR1 and CDR2 (germline): SEHNR, FQNEAQ (reference sequence). The CDR3 spans 16 residues. The CDR3 nucleotides read TGTGCCAGCAGCTTAGCAGGGGCAGGGAAGGACTACGAGCAGTACTTC. Its translation is CASSLAGAGKDYEQYF.

Only one count was recorded for this clone. The rearrangement uses TRBV3-1 (or the pseudogene TRBV3-2) and TRBJ2-7; no clear D. The V and J ends lost 0 bases and 0 bases respectively, with 9 bases between them. Germline CDR1 is LGHDT and CDR2 is YNNKEL (reference sequence). The CDR3 runs to 15 residues. The CDR3 coding sequence is TGTGCCAGCAGCCAAGATCTGTACAGCTCCTACGAGCAGTACTTC. Translated, it gives CASSQDLYSSYEQYF.

This clone was detected only once. The V and J genes are TRBV10-1 and TRBJ2-3; TRBD2 might be the D (6 bases). V lost 2 bases to trimming and J lost 3 bases, with 12 bases between them. This CDR3 has 15 amino acids. Germline CDR1 is WNHNN and CDR2 is SYGVQD (reference sequence). The CDR3 here is CASSETAGQTDTQYF. Here the CDR3 DNA reads TGCGCCAGCAGTGAGACAGCGGGTCAAACAGATACGCAGTATTTT.

The chain uses TRBV9 and TRBJ1-6; 11 bases are shared with TRBD1. Trimming cost V 5 bases and J 5 bases; bases outside gene matches: 3. The CDR3 contains 15 residues. Looked up from germline, CDR1 is SGDLS and CDR2 is YYNGEE. CDR3 in DNA: TGTGCCAGCAGGCCGGGACAGGGGGATAATTCACCCCTCCACTTT. It yields the protein CASRPGQGDNSPLHF.

The chain links TRBV19 to TRBJ1-3; a weak D match, TRBD1 (5 bases). V gave up 6 bases and J gave up 0 bases, with 18 bases separating them. CDR3 size: 17 residues. Germline CDR1 is LNHDA and CDR2 is SQIVND (reference sequence). The CDR3 DNA is TGTGCCAGTAGGCTATCCCACAGGATGAGCTCTGGAAACACCATATATTTT. This gives the protein CASRLSHRMSSGNTIYF.

The J gene is TRBJ1-6, the V gene TRBV30; D perhaps matches TRBD1 (5 bases). This CDR3 contains 13 residues. The V end was cut by 1 base, the J end by 9 bases, with 10 bases between. Germline V lookup: CDR1 GTSNPN, CDR2 SVGIG (reference sequence). Here the CDR3 reads CAWSGGGSSPLHF. The CDR3 DNA sequence: TGTGCCTGGAGTGGTGGGGGGAGTTCACCCCTCCACTTT.

The sample holds a few counts of this clone. The CDR3 DNA follows: TGTGCCATCAGTGAGTCGGGGGGTAATGAAAAACTGTTTTTT. Translation: CAISESGGNEKLFF. The V and J genes are TRBV10-3 and TRBJ1-4; the D gene is possibly TRBD1 (5 bases). Germline CDR1 reads ENHRY; CDR2 reads SYGVKD. CDR3 length: 14 amino acids. The germline V and J ends were trimmed by 0 bases and 4 bases, with 6 bases remaining between them.

V usage is TRBV5-6 and J usage is TRBJ2-2, with TRBD1 as a possible D gene (6 bases). This CDR3 has 16 residues. The germline V gene has CDR1 SGHDT and CDR2 YYEEEE. The V end was cut by 4 bases, the J end by 7 bases, with 20 bases between. The CDR3 reads CASSPSFPLRGGELFF. The CDR3 bases are TGTGCCAGCAGCCCTAGTTTTCCCCTCAGGGGCGGGGAGCTGTTTTTT.

CDR3 amino acids: CASGRGGDEQFF. CDR3 DNA sequence: TGTGCCTCTGGGCGGGGGGGCGATGAGCAGTTCTTC. This sequence joins TRBV7-3 and TRBJ2-1; 9 bases line up with TRBD2. With 11 bases clipped from V and 8 bases from J, the junction kept 7 bases outside the gene matches. Looked up from germline, CDR1 is SGHTA and CDR2 is FQGTGA. CDR3 length: 12 amino acids.